Listed here is a single T cell receptor (beta chain). This record belongs to a study of blood T cell repertoires in COVID-19. Looking at the study overall: Acute-phase and convalescent COVID-19 samples originated in the United States, Italy and Spain. Nucleic acid was either cDNA or gDNA, and it came from T cells, B-cell-depleted T cells, or PBMCs.

Using immunoSEQ multiplex PCR, the repertoire was profiled, and TCRdb retains in-frame clones only, with some absent. The data contain about 46,000 clones, more than 75% of them seen just once; the ten biggest clones take up roughly 15%. Germline V gives CDR1 MNHEY, CDR2 SMNVEV (reference sequence). V gave up 3 bases and J gave up 1 base; unmatched junction bases: 2. This CDR3 contains 16 residues. The chain uses TRBV27 and TRBJ2-5, with 13 bases matching TRBD2. The sequence was obtained from a human donor in a cohort sampled during active COVID-19. Sequencing was carried out using peripheral blood. CDR3 in DNA: TGTGCCAGCAGTTTTGGACTAGCGGGAGCCCAAGAGACCCAGTACTTC. This translates into CASSFGLAGAQETQYF.